The present entry profiles one T cell receptor beta chain with its context. Its target is unknown. TCRdb passed the reads through MiXCR, listing each CDR3 protein once. The sample consists of about 530,000 distinct CDR3 sequences, about 25% of them appearing once. J lost 4 bases, V lost 3 bases, and 5 bases had no gene match. Germline V gene data show CDR1 as DFQATT and CDR2 as SNEGSKA (reference sequence). This CDR3 comprises 13 residues. This sample was included in a study of T cell repertoires in cytomegalovirus infection. The study's findings and limits: Adding up the frequency of public TCR beta families identified people who carried CMV plus the relevant HLA. Ex vivo responses were dominated by HLA-C-restricted CMV-specific TCR beta clonotypes.

Sequenced input: PBMCs. This clonotype originated in a human donor in good health (CMV status not recorded). Some clones in this sample may be carry-over from other donors' samples. This chain links TRBV20-1 with TRBJ2-7; 8 positions agree with TRBD2. CDR3 sequence: CSASNPSGYEQYF. The CDR3 DNA follows: TGCAGTGCTAGTAATCCTAGCGGGTACGAGCAGTACTTC.